Below, 25 T cell receptor beta chains from the same sample are listed, as sequenced in a study of beta chain features in type 1 diabetes. Sequencing targeted expressed TCRB transcripts, as all isolated RNA had been reverse transcribed. TCRdb keeps only in-frame clones here, not all; method: immunoSEQ multiplex PCR. The sample carries fewer than 200,000 clones, around 13% recorded once. The specimen sequenced was central memory CD4+ T cells from blood. These TCRs come from a woman in her late teens or twenties in good health.

This clone appeared a few times. DNA for the CDR3: TGCGCCAGCAGTCAGTGGGAAGACAGGGCGAACACCGGGGAGCTGTTTTTT. This sequence encodes CASSQWEDRANTGELFF. The chain carries TRBV23-1 and TRBJ2-2, with TRBD1 matching over 7 bases. TRBV23-1 is given ORF status, its function remaining uncertain. The CDR3 is 17 amino acids. V lost 3 bases and J lost 0; bases outside the gene matches: 7.

The chain uses TRBV29-1 and TRBJ1-5; D unclear. V lost 4 bases, J lost 6 bases, and 13 bases lay in between. Germline-derived CDR1 and CDR2 are SQVTM and ANQGSEA. The CDR3 has 13 amino acids. The CDR3 nucleotides read TGCAGCGTTGTTGGTAGTGCGGGTCAGCCCCAGCATTTT. Translated, it gives CSVVGSAGQPQHF.

The V gene is TRBV5-4, the J gene TRBJ2-5; TRBD1 matches 8 bases. There are 14 residues in the CDR3. Per germline, CDR1 SGHNT and CDR2 YYREEE (reference sequence). The ends lost 4 bases at V and 2 bases at J; junction bases unmatched: 4. CDR3 loop: CASSTGQGQETQYF. The DNA of the CDR3 is TGTGCCAGCAGCACCGGACAGGGACAAGAGACCCAGTACTTC.

This clone was seen a single time. The gene calls are TRBV11-1 and TRBJ2-6; D remains unclear. Germline CDR1 and CDR2: SGHAT and FQDESV (reference sequence). The CDR3 covers 15 residues. Trimming stripped 4 bases from V and 0 bases from J, with 7 bases between. CDR3 nucleotide sequence: TGTGCCAGCAGCTCGAGAAACTCTGGGGCCAACGTCCTGACTTTC. It encodes CASSSRNSGANVLTF.

This clone was seen at least ten times. The V call is TRBV7-9, the J call TRBJ2-1; TRBD1 matches 7 bases. V shed 1 base, J shed 9 bases, and the junction held 9 bases outside the gene matches. The germline CDR1 and CDR2 sequences are SEHNR and FQNEAQ (reference sequence). The CDR3 has 15 amino acids. This CDR3 is CASSLEGGVPTEQFF. As DNA, the CDR3 is TGTGCCAGCAGCTTAGAAGGGGGCGTACCAACTGAGCAGTTCTTC.

V is TRBV28 and J is TRBJ2-7; TRBD1 matches 9 bases. CDR1 and CDR2 from the germline V gene are MDHEN and SYDVKM. This CDR3 comprises 16 residues. The J segment lost 2 bases and the V segment lost 8 bases, leaving 13 bases of the junction unmatched. CDR3 protein: CASAPWGGTGTYEQYF. The CDR3 DNA reads as TGTGCCAGCGCCCCTTGGGGAGGGACAGGGACCTACGAGCAGTACTTC.

The rearrangement uses TRBV30 and TRBJ2-2, with 16 bases identical to TRBD2. Germline V lookup: CDR1 GTSNPN, CDR2 SVGIG (reference sequence). After removal of 1 base from V and 4 bases from J, the junction contained 6 bases not matched to a gene. This CDR3 is built from 18 residues. CDR3 sequence: CAWSGPGLAGGGTGELFF. The CDR3 coding sequence is TGTGCCTGGAGTGGGCCGGGACTAGCGGGAGGGGGCACCGGGGAGCTGTTTTTT.

This rearrangement joins TRBV7-2 to TRBJ2-3; the match to TRBD2 covers 7 bases. The CDR3 has 14 amino acids. Germline CDR1 and CDR2: SGHTA and FQGNSA. J gave up 6 bases and V 6 bases, and 9 bases lay outside the gene matches. Written as DNA, the CDR3 is TGTGCCAGCAGTCCTCGGACTAGGACCGATACGCAGTATTTT. It is translated as CASSPRTRTDTQYF.

This chain links TRBV28 with TRBJ2-1; 11 bases map to TRBD2. This CDR3 comprises 14 residues. Germline V gene lookup returns CDR1 MDHEN and CDR2 SYDVKM. The V gene end was trimmed by 6 bases and the J gene end by 6 bases; junction bases not matched to a gene: 4. The CDR3 is CASRLAGGSNEQFF. For the CDR3, the DNA is TGTGCCAGCAGGCTAGCGGGAGGTTCCAATGAGCAGTTCTTC.

Only a few counts were recorded for this clone. The chain couples TRBV6-5 to TRBJ2-1; D is uncertain. Germline assignment: CDR1 MNHEY and CDR2 SVGAGI. This CDR3 is built from 13 residues. The V end lost 5 bases, the J end lost 7 bases, and 12 bases lay between the germline ends. In nucleotides, the CDR3 is TGTGCCAGCAGTCCAATCGATCGGAATGAGCAGTTCTTC. Translated, it gives CASSPIDRNEQFF.

The genes are TRBV6-1 and TRBJ1-5, with D perhaps TRBD1 (5 bases). V was clipped by 5 bases and J by 5 bases, with 10 bases between them. CDR3 length: 13 amino acids. Germline V gene lookup returns CDR1 MNHNS and CDR2 SASEGT. CDR3 in amino acids: CASSLRVDQPQHF. The CDR3 coding sequence is TGTGCCAGCAGTCTCAGGGTTGATCAGCCCCAGCATTTT.

The table lists this clone with a few counts. V and J are TRBV18 and TRBJ2-7; 10 bases line up with TRBD2. J was trimmed by 1 base and V by 2 bases; bases with no gene match: 11. Germline V gene sequence: CDR1 KGHSH, CDR2 LQKENI. The CDR3 has 18 amino acids. The CDR3 loop is CASSPSGLAGASSYEQYF. In DNA form, the CDR3 reads TGTGCCAGCTCACCATCGGGGCTAGCGGGAGCATCATCCTACGAGCAGTACTTC.

This clone was counted ten times or more. This sequence joins TRBV30 and TRBJ1-4; maybe TRBD1 (6 bases). CDR3 size: 13 residues. Germline CDR1 GTSNPN, CDR2 SVGIG (reference sequence). V was pared by 2 bases and J by 7 bases, with 11 bases between. The CDR3 spells CAWSRQGGEKLFF. CDR3 nucleotides: TGTGCCTGGAGTCGGCAAGGGGGTGAAAAACTGTTTTTT.

This clone was detected once. The chain links TRBV4-3 to TRBJ2-1, with 13 bases identical to TRBD2. With 0 bases clipped from V and 10 bases from J, the junction kept 6 bases outside the gene matches. Germline V gene data show CDR1 as LGHNA and CDR2 as YSLEER. This CDR3 spans 16 amino acids. The CDR3 bases are TGCGCCAGCAGCCAAGAACCCGGACTAGCGGGAGACGAGCAGTTCTTC. It encodes CASSQEPGLAGDEQFF.

This clone was counted between two and nine times. This sequence joins TRBV5-1 and TRBJ2-7, with a tentative D call TRBD2 (6 bases). The CDR3 contains 15 residues. Between the trimmed V and J ends, which lost 3 bases and 4 bases, there was a span of 17 bases. From germline, CDR1 is SGHRS and CDR2 YFSETQ. CDR3 sequence reads: CASSSGDSWGYEQYF. In DNA, the CDR3 is TGCGCCAGCAGCTCGGGAGACTCCTGGGGGTACGAGCAGTACTTC.

This clone showed up just a few times. The CDR3 spells CSVASGRGNGDTQYF. The CDR3 nucleotides are TGCAGCGTCGCTAGCGGGAGGGGCAACGGAGATACGCAGTATTTT. The chain recombines TRBV29-1 with TRBJ2-3; 12 nucleotides match TRBD2. The ends lost 6 bases at V and 5 bases at J; junction bases unmatched: 9. The CDR3 extends over 15 amino acids. CDR1 is SQVTM and CDR2 is ANQGSEA in the germline V gene.

This rearrangement joins TRBV4-2 to TRBJ2-2, with TRBD1 matching 7 bases. CDR3 length: 15 residues. Germline CDR1 LGHNA, CDR2 YNFKEQ. V shed 5 bases and J 4 bases; nucleotides not matched to a gene: 7. Written as DNA, the CDR3 is TGTGCCAGCAGCTCGACAGGGAGAACCACCGGGGAGCTGTTTTTT. Translation: CASSSTGRTTGELFF.

The genes are TRBV7-2 and TRBJ2-3; no definite D call. Trimming took off 1 base at V and 0 bases at J, with 11 bases between the two ends. This CDR3 contains 16 residues. CDR1 is SGHTA, CDR2 FQGNSA, per germline. The CDR3 here is CASSLEQPASTDTQYF. As DNA, the CDR3 is TGTGCCAGCAGCTTAGAACAGCCTGCTAGCACAGATACGCAGTATTTT.

This clone has at least ten counts. The V call is TRBV7-2, the J call TRBJ1-4, with D perhaps TRBD1 (5 bases). The CDR3 has 14 residues. The V and J ends lost 2 bases and 6 bases respectively, with 10 bases between them. Germline CDR1 and CDR2: SGHTA and FQGNSA. The CDR3 sequence is CASSLRGRDEKLFF. CDR3 coding DNA: TGTGCCAGCAGCTTACGGGGGAGGGATGAAAAACTGTTTTTT. Full variable domain (outside the CDR3, taken from reference TRBV7-2 and TRBJ1-4): GAGVSQSPSNKVTEKGKDVELRCDPISGHTALYWYRQSLGQGLEFLIYFQGNSAPDKSGLPSDRFSAERTGGSVSTLTIQRTQQEDSAVYLCASSLRGRDEKLFFGSGTQLSVL.

The rearrangement joins TRBV19 to TRBJ2-3; 7 bases fit TRBD1. Germline V CDR1 and CDR2: LNHDA, SQIVND (reference sequence). The V and J ends lost 4 bases and 1 base, in that order; junction bases with no gene match: 8. CDR3 size: 16 residues. The CDR3 DNA is TGTGCCAGTAGTACCTACTCCGGACAGGGCACAGATACGCAGTATTTT. This encodes CASSTYSGQGTDTQYF. Combining the CDR3 with reference TRBV19 and TRBJ2-3 gives the whole variable domain DGGITQSPKYLFRKEGQNVTLSCEQNLNHDAMYWYRQDPGQGLRLIYYSQIVNDFQKGDIAEGYSVSREKKESFPLTVTSAQKNPTAFYLCASSTYSGQGTDTQYFGPGTRLTVL.

The V gene is TRBV7-2, the J gene TRBJ1-5; D is undetermined. In germline, CDR1 is SGHTA, CDR2 FQGNSA. CDR3 length: 12 residues. Trimming pared 5 bases from V and 3 bases from J, leaving 5 bases between. CDR3 sequence (DNA): TGTGCCAGCAGCCCCTACAATCAGCCCCAGCATTTT. Translation: CASSPYNQPQHF.

The rearrangement uses TRBV29-1 and TRBJ2-5; D possibly corresponds to TRBD1 (5 bases). The CDR3 length is 12 residues. The germline gives CDR1 SQVTM, CDR2 ANQGSEA. Trimming pared 5 bases from V and 5 bases from J, leaving 12 bases between. The CDR3 nucleotides read TGCAGCGTTCAGGGCTTAGGGGAGACCCAGTACTTC. Translating gives CSVQGLGETQYF.

The chain employs TRBV5-1 and TRBJ2-1, with 7 bases lining up with TRBD2. Germline assignment: CDR1 SGHRS and CDR2 YFSETQ. The junction had 17 bases not matched to a gene; V was cut back by 0 bases and J by 5 bases. The length of the CDR3 is 19 residues. The CDR3 DNA reads TGCGCCAGCAGCTTGGCCGTCGCCGGGAGGAGCAGTAGGGACAATGAGCAGTTCTTC. Its protein is CASSLAVAGRSSRDNEQFF.

The chain couples TRBV4-2 to TRBJ2-5; D is possibly TRBD1 (6 bases). The CDR3 runs 14 residues. Between the trimmed V and J ends, which lost 0 bases and 3 bases, there was a span of 8 bases. Germline V lookup: CDR1 LGHNA, CDR2 YNFKEQ. The CDR3 protein is CASSQEAGEETQYF. DNA of the CDR3: TGTGCCAGCAGCCAAGAGGCAGGGGAAGAGACCCAGTACTTC.

This clone was observed a few times. The chain recombines TRBV6-5 with TRBJ2-1; 9 positions agree with TRBD2. Trimming removed 2 bases from V and 5 bases from J; junction bases left unmatched: 7. Looked up from germline, CDR1 is MNHEY and CDR2 is SVGAGI. The length of the CDR3 is 16 residues. The CDR3 sequence is CASSYTGTSQHNEQFF. The CDR3 DNA follows: TGTGCCAGCAGTTACACCGGGACTAGCCAACACAATGAGCAGTTCTTC.